This T cell receptor beta chain comes out of a study of cytotoxic CD8 clonotypes in ibrutinib-treated CLL. Study-wide findings and caveats: Clonality, elevated at ibrutinib response, dropped back toward baseline at progression. Measured clonality at baseline was greater than in age-matched healthy donors and tracked with circulating CD8+ T-cell counts.

Trimming removed 1 base at V and 7 bases at J, with 8 bases between. CDR1 is SGHVS, CDR2 FNYEAQ, per germline. The CDR3 extends over 13 amino acids. Data came from immunoSEQ multiplex PCR; TCRdb stores just in-frame clones and leaves some out. The sample lists 150,000 or so clones, approximately 85% occurring once. Worth noting for this clone: What it binds is not known.

Sequencing used PBMCs, obtained after 24 months of ibrutinib treatment. This chain connects TRBV7-6 to TRBJ2-1; D call uncertain. The sequence was collected from a human donor with chronic lymphocytic leukemia. The CDR3 sequence is CASSLGGRNEQFF. For the CDR3, the DNA is TGTGCCAGCAGCTTAGGCGGACGAAATGAGCAGTTCTTC.